A selection of T cell receptor beta chains follows, all from one sample in a study of blood T cell repertoires in COVID-19. Libraries were prepared by immunoSEQ multiplex PCR; TCRdb keeps only in-frame clonotypes and omits some of them. The sample has approximately 220,000 clones; 85% to 90% are singletons. Input material: PBMCs or T cells enriched from blood (not recorded which). The receptors derive from a man aged 25 to 40 who had recovered from COVID-19. Each CDR3 is given with its conserved first and last residue. D genes are given only for firm matches. Clone size is given for some rows only: seen once, a few or many times, or a class if the clone is expanded.

d_gene: -; j_gene: TRBJ2-2; abundance: -; v_gene: TRBV7-9; CDR3nt: TGTGCCAGCAGCTTTTCAGGGGCCACCGGGGAGCTGTTTTTT; CDR3aa: CASSFSGATGELFF
d_gene: TRBD1; j_gene: TRBJ1-1; abundance: once; v_gene: TRBV25-1; CDR3nt: TGTGCCAGCAGAGGGGACAGGGGGAACACTGAAGCTTTCTTT; CDR3aa: CASRGDRGNTEAFF
d_gene: -; j_gene: TRBJ1-2; abundance: -; v_gene: TRBV4-3; CDR3nt: TGCGCCAGCAGCCAAGACTCTGGGCAGGGAATGTATGGCTACACCTTC; CDR3aa: CASSQDSGQGMYGYTF
d_gene: TRBD2; j_gene: TRBJ2-7; abundance: -; v_gene: TRBV10-1; CDR3nt: TGCGCCAGCAGTTCTAGCGGGACCTCCTACGAGCAGTACTTC; CDR3aa: CASSSSGTSYEQYF
d_gene: -; j_gene: TRBJ1-1; abundance: few; v_gene: TRBV6-2/TRBV6-3; CDR3nt: TGTGCCAGCAGCGACAGCACTGAAGCTTTCTTT; CDR3aa: CASSDSTEAFF
d_gene: TRBD1; j_gene: TRBJ2-4; abundance: -; v_gene: TRBV9; CDR3nt: TGTGCCAGCAGCGTATGGGACAGGGGCAACATTCAGTACTTC; CDR3aa: CASSVWDRGNIQYF
d_gene: TRBD1; j_gene: TRBJ1-5; abundance: -; v_gene: TRBV30; CDR3nt: TGTGGCTGGTCCCGGGACAGTAATCAGCCCCAGCATTTT; CDR3aa: CGWSRDSNQPQHF
d_gene: -; j_gene: TRBJ2-1; abundance: -; v_gene: TRBV7-2; CDR3nt: TGTGCCAGCAGCTTAGGAGACAATGAGCAGTTCTTC; CDR3aa: CASSLGDNEQFF
d_gene: -; j_gene: TRBJ2-7; abundance: -; v_gene: TRBV3-1/TRBV3-2; CDR3nt: TGTGCCAGCAGCCAGGGGGCCCTCTACGAGCAGTACTTC; CDR3aa: CASSQGALYEQYF
d_gene: TRBD2; j_gene: TRBJ2-7; abundance: once; v_gene: TRBV11-2; CDR3nt: TGTGCCAGCAGCTCGAGCGGGAGTTTGGTCTACGAGCAGTACTTC; CDR3aa: CASSSSGSLVYEQYF
d_gene: -; j_gene: TRBJ2-7; abundance: -; v_gene: TRBV20-1; CDR3nt: TGCAGTGCTAGTGGGGAGGCTCGTCCCTACGAGCAGTACTTC; CDR3aa: CSASGEARPYEQYF
d_gene: -; j_gene: TRBJ2-7; abundance: few; v_gene: TRBV7-9; CDR3nt: TGTGCCAGCAGCCCGATGACAGGAAAACCCTACGAGCAGTACTTC; CDR3aa: CASSPMTGKPYEQYF
d_gene: TRBD1; j_gene: TRBJ2-5; abundance: -; v_gene: TRBV11-2; CDR3nt: TGTGCCAGCAGCTGGGGACAGGGTGGTCAAGAGACCCAGTACTTC; CDR3aa: CASSWGQGGQETQYF
d_gene: TRBD2; j_gene: TRBJ2-3; abundance: -; v_gene: TRBV11-3; CDR3nt: TGTGCCAGCAGCTCTCACCAGCGGGAGGGCCATACGCAGTATTTT; CDR3aa: CASSSHQREGHTQYF
d_gene: TRBD1; j_gene: TRBJ1-4; abundance: -; v_gene: TRBV10-2; CDR3nt: TGCGCCAGCAACGACCGAGGGGGCTCTAATGAAAAACTGTTTTTT; CDR3aa: CASNDRGGSNEKLFF
d_gene: -; j_gene: TRBJ1-2; abundance: -; v_gene: TRBV15; CDR3nt: TGTGCCACCTCCGCGGGGCTCGACTATGGCTACACCTTC; CDR3aa: CATSAGLDYGYTF
d_gene: -; j_gene: TRBJ2-1; abundance: -; v_gene: TRBV12-3/TRBV12-4; CDR3nt: TGTGCCAGCAGTTACGGGACTTTAAATGAGCAGTTCTTC; CDR3aa: CASSYGTLNEQFF
d_gene: -; j_gene: TRBJ2-7; abundance: -; v_gene: TRBV5-6; CDR3nt: TGTGCCAGCAGGTCGAGCCCGTCCTACGAGCAGTACTTC; CDR3aa: CASRSSPSYEQYF
d_gene: -; j_gene: TRBJ2-7; abundance: -; v_gene: TRBV2; CDR3nt: TGTGCCAGCAAAAACAGCTACGAGCAGTACTTC; CDR3aa: CASKNSYEQYF
d_gene: TRBD1; j_gene: TRBJ1-6; abundance: -; v_gene: TRBV9; CDR3nt: TGTGCCAGCAGCGTAGAAGGGGGCGGTTCACCCCTCCACTTT; CDR3aa: CASSVEGGGSPLHF
d_gene: -; j_gene: TRBJ2-7; abundance: -; v_gene: TRBV28; CDR3nt: TGTGCCAGCAGTTTACCCTCTAGCTCCTACGAGCAGTACTTC; CDR3aa: CASSLPSSSYEQYF
d_gene: -; j_gene: TRBJ2-3; abundance: -; v_gene: TRBV5-1; CDR3nt: TGCGCCAGCAGCTTGGGACAGGCAAGCACAGATACGCAGTATTTT; CDR3aa: CASSLGQASTDTQYF
d_gene: -; j_gene: TRBJ1-2; abundance: -; v_gene: TRBV19; CDR3nt: TGTGCCAGTGGGCCCGAGATCTATGGCTACACCTTC; CDR3aa: CASGPEIYGYTF
d_gene: -; j_gene: TRBJ2-7; abundance: -; v_gene: TRBV10-2; CDR3nt: TGCGCCAGCACAGACAGTTACGAGCAGTACTTC; CDR3aa: CASTDSYEQYF
d_gene: TRBD2; j_gene: TRBJ2-2; abundance: few; v_gene: TRBV7-9; CDR3nt: TGTGCCAGCAGCTTGGTACCTAGCGGAACCGGGGAGCTGTTTTTT; CDR3aa: CASSLVPSGTGELFF
d_gene: -; j_gene: TRBJ2-1; abundance: once; v_gene: TRBV10-3; CDR3nt: TGTGCCATCAGTGAGGGGGGCTTGAGTTCGATGTACAATGAGCAGTTCTTC; CDR3aa: CAISEGGLSSMYNEQFF
d_gene: -; j_gene: TRBJ1-2; abundance: -; v_gene: TRBV27; CDR3nt: TGTGCCAGCAGTTCCCGACAGAACTATGGCTACACCTTC; CDR3aa: CASSSRQNYGYTF
d_gene: -; j_gene: TRBJ1-4; abundance: -; v_gene: TRBV3-1/TRBV3-2; CDR3nt: TGTGCCAGCAGCCAAGATCGGGGAAGTAGCGAAAAACTGTTTTTT; CDR3aa: CASSQDRGSSEKLFF
d_gene: TRBD1; j_gene: TRBJ1-5; abundance: -; v_gene: TRBV4-1; CDR3nt: TGCGCCAGCAGCCAATCCGGGACAGGGGTGGGTAATCAGCCCCAGCATTTT; CDR3aa: CASSQSGTGVGNQPQHF
d_gene: -; j_gene: TRBJ2-2; abundance: -; v_gene: TRBV19; CDR3nt: TGTGCCAGTAGTACGCTTACGACAGCTAACACCGGGGAGCTGTTTTTT; CDR3aa: CASSTLTTANTGELFF
d_gene: -; j_gene: TRBJ2-1; abundance: -; v_gene: TRBV12-3/TRBV12-4; CDR3nt: TGTGCCAGTTTAGGGGGTCACAATGAGCAGTTCTTC; CDR3aa: CASLGGHNEQFF
d_gene: TRBD2; j_gene: TRBJ2-2; abundance: -; v_gene: TRBV15; CDR3nt: TGTGCCACCAGCAGAGAGCGGGGGGCGAACACCGGGGAGCTGTTTTTT; CDR3aa: CATSRERGANTGELFF
d_gene: TRBD2; j_gene: TRBJ2-7; abundance: -; v_gene: TRBV14; CDR3nt: TGTGCCAGCAGCCCCTTGTTACTAGCGGAAACCTACGAGCAGTACTTC; CDR3aa: CASSPLLLAETYEQYF
d_gene: -; j_gene: TRBJ1-5; abundance: -; v_gene: TRBV4-3; CDR3nt: TGCGCCAGCAGCCAAGATTTATTACAGGGCAATCAGCCCCAGCATTTT; CDR3aa: CASSQDLLQGNQPQHF
d_gene: -; j_gene: TRBJ1-3; abundance: -; v_gene: TRBV19; CDR3nt: TGTGCCAGTAGTTTCGGGAACTCTGGAAACACCATATATTTT; CDR3aa: CASSFGNSGNTIYF
d_gene: TRBD2; j_gene: TRBJ2-3; abundance: -; v_gene: TRBV11-2; CDR3nt: TGTGCCAGCAGCACCCCCTTGATAGCGGGCGACACAGATACGCAGTATTTT; CDR3aa: CASSTPLIAGDTDTQYF
d_gene: -; j_gene: TRBJ2-1; abundance: -; v_gene: TRBV19; CDR3nt: TGTGCCAGTAGTACTGGGGAGCGGGACACTAGGGATGAGCAGTTCTTC; CDR3aa: CASSTGERDTRDEQFF
d_gene: -; j_gene: TRBJ1-2; abundance: -; v_gene: TRBV5-1; CDR3nt: TGCGCCAGCGCTAACCCTCCAGGGGAAGGGGGCTATGGCTACACCTTC; CDR3aa: CASANPPGEGGYGYTF
d_gene: TRBD1; j_gene: TRBJ2-5; abundance: -; v_gene: TRBV4-2; CDR3nt: TGTGCCAGCAGCCAAGAATACTCGACAGGGGAGACCCAGTACTTC; CDR3aa: CASSQEYSTGETQYF
d_gene: -; j_gene: TRBJ1-2; abundance: -; v_gene: TRBV10-3; CDR3nt: TGTGCCATCAGGGCCCAGGCGACTAACTATGGCTACACCTTC; CDR3aa: CAIRAQATNYGYTF
d_gene: -; j_gene: TRBJ2-2; abundance: -; v_gene: TRBV3-1/TRBV3-2; CDR3nt: TGTGCCAGCAGCCCTCAGACTACCCGGAACACCGGGGAGCTGTTTTTT; CDR3aa: CASSPQTTRNTGELFF
d_gene: TRBD1; j_gene: TRBJ2-3; abundance: -; v_gene: TRBV7-2; CDR3nt: TGTGCCAGCAGCTTAACGGGGACAGGGGGAGGAACAGATACGCAGTATTTT; CDR3aa: CASSLTGTGGGTDTQYF
d_gene: TRBD1; j_gene: TRBJ1-5; abundance: once; v_gene: TRBV7-9; CDR3nt: TGTGCCAGCAGCTTGACAGGGAGTAATCAGCCCCAGCATTTT; CDR3aa: CASSLTGSNQPQHF
d_gene: -; j_gene: TRBJ2-5; abundance: -; v_gene: TRBV10-2; CDR3nt: TGCGCCAGCAGTGAGTCATCATGGGTACAGAGAGAGACCCAGTACTTC; CDR3aa: CASSESSWVQRETQYF
d_gene: TRBD1; j_gene: TRBJ2-5; abundance: -; v_gene: TRBV11-3; CDR3nt: TGTGCCAGCAGCAGGGGGCCTAGCGAGACCCAGTACTTC; CDR3aa: CASSRGPSETQYF
d_gene: TRBD2; j_gene: TRBJ2-1; abundance: once; v_gene: TRBV28; CDR3nt: TGTGCCAGCACCTATGGACTAGCGGGAGGTGAGCAGTTCTTC; CDR3aa: CASTYGLAGGEQFF
d_gene: -; j_gene: TRBJ1-1; abundance: few; v_gene: TRBV5-1; CDR3nt: TGCGCCAGCAGGTGGCAGGGAACCCCTGAAGCTTTCTTT; CDR3aa: CASRWQGTPEAFF
d_gene: TRBD1; j_gene: TRBJ2-1; abundance: -; v_gene: TRBV11-2; CDR3nt: TGTGCCAGCAGCTCCCGTAGGGACAGGGTCTTTGATGAGCAGTTCTTC; CDR3aa: CASSSRRDRVFDEQFF
d_gene: TRBD2; j_gene: TRBJ2-7; abundance: -; v_gene: TRBV9; CDR3nt: TGTGCCAGCAGCGTAGGTAGCGGGAGTTACGAGCAGTACTTC; CDR3aa: CASSVGSGSYEQYF
d_gene: TRBD1; j_gene: TRBJ2-5; abundance: -; v_gene: TRBV5-4; CDR3nt: TGTGCCAGCAGCCGTGAGCCGGGACAGAACCAAGAGACCCAGTACTTC; CDR3aa: CASSREPGQNQETQYF
d_gene: TRBD1; j_gene: TRBJ1-1; abundance: -; v_gene: TRBV7-9; CDR3nt: TGTGCCAGCAGCTTAAGGGGACAGGGGGCCGGGAACACTGAAGCTTTCTTT; CDR3aa: CASSLRGQGAGNTEAFF